This T cell receptor (beta chain) was sequenced during a study of T cell repertoires in cytomegalovirus infection. Overall study: Both CMV infection and a matching HLA type were indicated by public TCR beta signatures.

The CDR3 runs to 13 residues. V lost 0 bases, J lost 8 bases, and 5 bases lay in between. Germline loops: CDR1 LGHNT, CDR2 FRNRAP. TCRdb reanalysed the reads using MiXCR and keeps one entry per CDR3 protein. The sample shows almost 500,000 distinct CDR3 sequences, over 9% of them seen only once. The clonotype comes from a human donor in good health (CMV status not recorded). Some clones in this sample may be carry-over from other donors' samples. The chain employs TRBV12-5 and TRBJ1-6; no definite D call. Sequenced input: PBMCs. DNA for the CDR3: TGTGCTAGTGGTTTGGTAACGGATTCACCCCTCCACTTT. Translation gives CASGLVTDSPLHF. Complete variable domain (other parts from reference TRBV12-5 and TRBJ1-6): DARVTQTPRHKVTEMGQEVTMRCQPILGHNTVFWYRQTMMQGLELLAYFRNRAPLDDSGMPKDRFSAEMPDATLATLKIQPSEPRDSAVYFCASGLVTDSPLHFGNGTRLTVT.